This T cell receptor (beta chain) derives from a study of blood T cell repertoires in COVID-19. Study-level background: Donors in the United States, Italy and Spain gave samples during acute or convalescent COVID-19. PBMCs, B-cell-depleted T cells, or T cells provided the cDNA or gDNA that made up the material.

CDR3 size: 13 residues. Germline V CDR1 and CDR2: SGHDT, YYEEEE. The V and J ends lost 10 bases and 7 bases, in that order; junction bases with no gene match: 13. In the original analysis: From reference gene primer amplification, estimates of nucleated cell counts were derived. Libraries were prepared by immunoSEQ multiplex PCR; TCRdb keeps only in-frame clonotypes and omits some of them. The V and J calls and clone size are taken from that table; D and trimming were inferred from the DNA. The table shows over 50,000 clones, with just under 80% occurring only once. This clonotype was sampled from a human donor with active or convalescent COVID-19. The donor label of this sample is uncertain. The V gene is TRBV5-6, the J gene TRBJ1-2, with TRBD1 matching 7 bases. The sample consisted of peripheral blood. The CDR3 here is CACSSDRDFGYTF. CDR3 sequence (DNA): TGTGCCTGCTCCAGTGACAGGGACTTTGGCTACACCTTC. The full variable domain, its missing parts supplied by reference TRBV5-6 and TRBJ1-2, is DAGVTQSPTHLIKTRGQQVTLRCSPKSGHDTVSWYQQALGQGPQFIFQYYEEEERQRGNFPDRFSGHQFPNYSSELNVNALLLGDSALYLCACSSDRDFGYTFGSGTRLTVV.